What follows is one TCR beta chain and its context. Amplification from RNA transcripts yielded the TCR beta CDR3 regions. First-round RT-PCR employed HTBI primers, with a second-round multiplex PCR after it. TCRdb re-analysed the multiplex PCR reads in MiXCR, keeping a single row per CDR3 protein. Of approximately 380,000 distinct CDR3 sequences in the sample, approximately 21% were seen once. Germline V gene data show CDR1 as MNHEY and CDR2 as SVGEGT. The CDR3 runs 16 residues. V lost 5 bases, J lost 2 bases, and 7 bases stayed unmatched. The record originates from a study of Graves' ophthalmopathy and Graves' hyperthyroidism. The study excluded patients with other autoimmune diseases, uncontrolled infections, pregnancy or lactation.

The receptor was isolated from a woman between 18 and 29 years old with stable Graves' hyperthyroidism. The chain links TRBV6-2 or TRBV6-3 to TRBJ2-2, with TRBD2 matching over 8 bases. The specimen sequenced was peripheral blood. CDR3: CASSALAGTNTGELFF. CDR3 coding DNA: TGTGCCAGCAGTGCTTTAGCGGGAACCAACACCGGGGAGCTGTTTTTT.